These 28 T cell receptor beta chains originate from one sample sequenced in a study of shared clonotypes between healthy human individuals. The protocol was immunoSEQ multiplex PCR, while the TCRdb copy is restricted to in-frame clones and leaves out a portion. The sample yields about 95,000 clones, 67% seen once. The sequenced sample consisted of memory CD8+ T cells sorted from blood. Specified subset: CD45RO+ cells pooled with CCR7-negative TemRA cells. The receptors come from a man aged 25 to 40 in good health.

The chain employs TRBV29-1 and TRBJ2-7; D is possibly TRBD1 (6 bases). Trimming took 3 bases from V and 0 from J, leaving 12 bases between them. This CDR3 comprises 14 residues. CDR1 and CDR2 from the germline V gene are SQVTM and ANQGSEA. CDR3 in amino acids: CSVEEPGVSYEQYF. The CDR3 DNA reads TGCAGCGTTGAGGAGCCAGGGGTCTCCTACGAGCAGTACTTC.

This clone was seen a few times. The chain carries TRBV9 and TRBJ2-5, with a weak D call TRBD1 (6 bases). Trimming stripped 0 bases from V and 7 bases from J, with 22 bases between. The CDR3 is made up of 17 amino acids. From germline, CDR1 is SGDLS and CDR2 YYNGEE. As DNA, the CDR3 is TGTGCCAGCAGCGTAGTAATAGGTGGCGACAGGTTGGGGACCCAGTACTTC. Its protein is CASSVVIGGDRLGTQYF.

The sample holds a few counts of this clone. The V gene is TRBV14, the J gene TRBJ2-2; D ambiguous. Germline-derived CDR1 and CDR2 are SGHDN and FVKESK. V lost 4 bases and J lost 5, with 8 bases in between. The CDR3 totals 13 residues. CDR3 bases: TGTGCCAGCAGCCGGCGCCTGACCGGGGAGCTGTTTTTT. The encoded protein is CASSRRLTGELFF. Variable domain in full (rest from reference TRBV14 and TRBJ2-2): EAGVTQFPSHSVIEKGQTVTLRCDPISGHDNLYWYRRVMGKEIKFLLHFVKESKQDESGMPNNRFLAERTGGTYSTLKVQPAELEDSGVYFCASSRRLTGELFFGEGSRLTVL.

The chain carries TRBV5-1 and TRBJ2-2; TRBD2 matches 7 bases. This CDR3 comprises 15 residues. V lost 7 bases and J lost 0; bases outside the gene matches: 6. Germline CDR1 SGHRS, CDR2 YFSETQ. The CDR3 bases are TGCGCCAGCGGCGAGCGGGGTTCGAACACCGGGGAGCTGTTTTTT. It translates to CASGERGSNTGELFF.

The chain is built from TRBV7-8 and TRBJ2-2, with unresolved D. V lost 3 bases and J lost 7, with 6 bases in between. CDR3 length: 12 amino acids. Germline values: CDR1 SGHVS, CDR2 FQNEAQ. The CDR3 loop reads CASSFLHGELFF. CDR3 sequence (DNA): TGTGCCAGCAGCTTCCTCCACGGGGAGCTGTTTTTT.

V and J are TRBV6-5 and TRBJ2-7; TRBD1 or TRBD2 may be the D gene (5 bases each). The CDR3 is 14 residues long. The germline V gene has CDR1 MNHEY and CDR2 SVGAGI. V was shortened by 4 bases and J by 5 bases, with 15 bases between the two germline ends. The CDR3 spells CASSWGTDSNEQYF. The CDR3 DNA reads TGTGCCAGCAGTTGGGGGACCGATTCGAACGAGCAGTACTTC.

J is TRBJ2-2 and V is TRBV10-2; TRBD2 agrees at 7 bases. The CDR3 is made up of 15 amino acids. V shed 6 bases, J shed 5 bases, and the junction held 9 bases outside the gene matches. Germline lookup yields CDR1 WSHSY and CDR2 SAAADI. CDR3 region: CASRRDSGGTGELFF. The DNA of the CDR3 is TGCGCCAGCAGGAGGGACTCCGGGGGGACCGGGGAGCTGTTTTTT.

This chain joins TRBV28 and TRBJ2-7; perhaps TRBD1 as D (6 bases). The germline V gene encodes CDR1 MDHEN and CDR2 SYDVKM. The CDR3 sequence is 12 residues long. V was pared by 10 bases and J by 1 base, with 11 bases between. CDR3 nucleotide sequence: TGTGCCACCTCAGGGGATTCCTACGAGCAGTACTTC. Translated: CATSGDSYEQYF.

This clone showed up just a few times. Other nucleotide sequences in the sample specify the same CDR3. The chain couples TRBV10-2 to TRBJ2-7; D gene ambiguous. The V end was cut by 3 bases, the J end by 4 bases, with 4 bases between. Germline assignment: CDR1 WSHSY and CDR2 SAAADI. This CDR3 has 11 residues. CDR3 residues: CASSEGYEQYF. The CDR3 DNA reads TGCGCCAGCAGTGAAGGGTACGAGCAGTACTTC.

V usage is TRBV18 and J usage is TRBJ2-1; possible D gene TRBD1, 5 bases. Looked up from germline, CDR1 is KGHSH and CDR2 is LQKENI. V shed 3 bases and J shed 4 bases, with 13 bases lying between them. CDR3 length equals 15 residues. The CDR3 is CASSPGLVSYNEQFF. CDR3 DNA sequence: TGTGCCAGCTCACCGGGGCTAGTATCGTACAATGAGCAGTTCTTC.

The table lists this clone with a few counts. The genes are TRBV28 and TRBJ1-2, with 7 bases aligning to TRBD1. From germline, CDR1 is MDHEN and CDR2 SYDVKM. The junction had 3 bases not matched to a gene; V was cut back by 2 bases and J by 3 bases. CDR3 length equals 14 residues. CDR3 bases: TGTGCCAGCAGTTTACAGGACAGGTACTATGGCTACACCTTC. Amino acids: CASSLQDRYYGYTF.

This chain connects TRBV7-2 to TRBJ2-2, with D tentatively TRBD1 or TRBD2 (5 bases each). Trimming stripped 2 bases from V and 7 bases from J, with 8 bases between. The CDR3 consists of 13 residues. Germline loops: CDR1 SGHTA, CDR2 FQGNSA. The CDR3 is CASSLKGSGELFF. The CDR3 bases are TGTGCCAGCAGCTTAAAGGGGAGCGGGGAGCTGTTTTTT.

The CDR3 loop is CASTPGDLGAGELFF. The CDR3 bases are TGTGCCAGCACCCCGGGGGATCTGGGCGCCGGGGAGCTGTTTTTT. The gene calls are TRBV9 and TRBJ2-2, with TRBD2 as a possible D gene (6 bases). The CDR3 is 15 residues long. V dropped 6 bases and J dropped 6 bases, with 18 bases sitting between them. The germline V gene encodes CDR1 SGDLS and CDR2 YYNGEE.

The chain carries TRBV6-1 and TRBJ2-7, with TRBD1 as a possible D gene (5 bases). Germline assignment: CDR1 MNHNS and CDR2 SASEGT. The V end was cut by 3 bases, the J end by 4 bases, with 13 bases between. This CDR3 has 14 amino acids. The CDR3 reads CASSDYRWGYEQYF. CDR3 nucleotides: TGTGCCAGCAGTGACTACAGGTGGGGATACGAGCAGTACTTC.

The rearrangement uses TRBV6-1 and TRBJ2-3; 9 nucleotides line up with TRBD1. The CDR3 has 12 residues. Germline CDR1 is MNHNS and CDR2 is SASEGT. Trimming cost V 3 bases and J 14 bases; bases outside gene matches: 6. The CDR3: CASSDRDRVRYF. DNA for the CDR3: TGTGCCAGCAGTGACAGGGACAGGGTTAGGTATTTT.

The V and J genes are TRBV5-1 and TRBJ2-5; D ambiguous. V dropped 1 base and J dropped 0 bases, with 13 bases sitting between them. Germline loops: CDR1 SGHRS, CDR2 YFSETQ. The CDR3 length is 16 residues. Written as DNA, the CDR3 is TGCGCCAGCAGCTTGACTAACTACGGCAACCAAGAGACCCAGTACTTC. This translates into CASSLTNYGNQETQYF.

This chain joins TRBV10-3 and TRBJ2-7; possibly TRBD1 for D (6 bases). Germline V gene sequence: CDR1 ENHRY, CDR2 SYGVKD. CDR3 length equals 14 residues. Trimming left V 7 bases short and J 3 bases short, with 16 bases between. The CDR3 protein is CAIKPGQEYYEQYF. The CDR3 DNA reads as TGTGCCATCAAACCGGGACAAGAGTACTACGAGCAGTACTTC.

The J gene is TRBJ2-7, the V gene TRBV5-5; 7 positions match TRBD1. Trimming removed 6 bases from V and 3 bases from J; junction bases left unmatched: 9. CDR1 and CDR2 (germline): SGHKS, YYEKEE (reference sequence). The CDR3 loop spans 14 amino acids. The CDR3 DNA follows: TGTGCCAGCACCGCCGCGGCAGGGGGCTACGAGCAGTACTTC. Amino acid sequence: CASTAAAGGYEQYF.

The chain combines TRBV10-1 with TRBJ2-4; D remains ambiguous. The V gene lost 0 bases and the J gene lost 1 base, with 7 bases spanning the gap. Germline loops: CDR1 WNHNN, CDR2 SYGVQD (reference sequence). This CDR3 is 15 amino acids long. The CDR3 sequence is CASSESKQAKNIQYF. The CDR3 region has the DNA TGCGCCAGCAGTGAGTCGAAGCAGGCCAAAAACATTCAGTACTTC.

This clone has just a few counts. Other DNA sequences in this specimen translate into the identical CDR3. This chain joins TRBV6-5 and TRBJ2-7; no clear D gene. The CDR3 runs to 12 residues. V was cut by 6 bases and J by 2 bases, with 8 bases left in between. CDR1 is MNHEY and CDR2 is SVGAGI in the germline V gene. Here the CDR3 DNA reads TGTGCCAGCAGGGGCCTTACCTACGAGCAGTACTTC. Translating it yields CASRGLTYEQYF.

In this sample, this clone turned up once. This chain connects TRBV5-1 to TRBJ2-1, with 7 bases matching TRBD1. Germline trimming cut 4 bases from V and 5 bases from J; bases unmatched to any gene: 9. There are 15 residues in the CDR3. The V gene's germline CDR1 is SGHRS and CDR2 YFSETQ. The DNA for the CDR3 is TGCGCCAGCAGCGTCCGGGACAGCGATGACAATGAGCAGTTCTTC. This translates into CASSVRDSDDNEQFF.

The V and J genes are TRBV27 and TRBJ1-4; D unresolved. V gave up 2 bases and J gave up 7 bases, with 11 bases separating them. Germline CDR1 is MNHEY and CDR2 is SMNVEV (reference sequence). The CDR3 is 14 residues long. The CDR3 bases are TGTGCCAGCAGTTTAAGACTAGTCGGTGAAAAACTGTTTTTT. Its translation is CASSLRLVGEKLFF.

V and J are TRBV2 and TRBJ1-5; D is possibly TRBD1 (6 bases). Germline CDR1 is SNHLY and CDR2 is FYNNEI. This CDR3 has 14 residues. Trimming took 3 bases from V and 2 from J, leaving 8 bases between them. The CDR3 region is CASSDRGRNQPQHF. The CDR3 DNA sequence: TGTGCCAGCAGTGACAGGGGTCGCAATCAGCCCCAGCATTTT.

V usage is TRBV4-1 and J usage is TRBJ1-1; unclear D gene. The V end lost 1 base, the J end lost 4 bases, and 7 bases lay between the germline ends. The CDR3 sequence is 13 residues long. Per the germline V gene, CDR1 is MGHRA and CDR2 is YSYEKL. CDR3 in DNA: TGCGCCAGCAGCCAAGGGGAGTCCACTGAAGCTTTCTTT. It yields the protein CASSQGESTEAFF.

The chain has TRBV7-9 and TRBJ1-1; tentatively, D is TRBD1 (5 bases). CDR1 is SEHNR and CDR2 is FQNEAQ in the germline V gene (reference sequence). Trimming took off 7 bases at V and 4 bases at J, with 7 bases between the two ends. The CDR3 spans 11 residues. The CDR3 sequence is CASIGVTEAFF. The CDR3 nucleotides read TGTGCCAGCATAGGGGTCACTGAAGCTTTCTTT.

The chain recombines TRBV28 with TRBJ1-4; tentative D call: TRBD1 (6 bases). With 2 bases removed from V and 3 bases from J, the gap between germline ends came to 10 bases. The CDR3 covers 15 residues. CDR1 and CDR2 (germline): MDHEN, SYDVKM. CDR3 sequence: CASSLAGVANEKLFF. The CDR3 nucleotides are TGTGCCAGCAGTTTAGCAGGGGTCGCTAATGAAAAACTGTTTTTT.

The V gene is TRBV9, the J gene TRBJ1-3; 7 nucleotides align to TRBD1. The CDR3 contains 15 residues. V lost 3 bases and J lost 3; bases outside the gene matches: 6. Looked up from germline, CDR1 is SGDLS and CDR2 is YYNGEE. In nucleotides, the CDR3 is TGTGCCAGCAGCGGCCGGGACAGCTTTGGAAACACCATATATTTT. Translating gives CASSGRDSFGNTIYF.

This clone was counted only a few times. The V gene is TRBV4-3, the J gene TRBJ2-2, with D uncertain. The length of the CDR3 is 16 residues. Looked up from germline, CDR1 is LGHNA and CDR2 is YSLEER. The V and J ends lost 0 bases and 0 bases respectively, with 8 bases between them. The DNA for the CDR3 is TGCGCCAGCAGCCAAGACCCTACAGCGAACACCGGGGAGCTGTTTTTT. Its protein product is CASSQDPTANTGELFF.